What follows are 26 T cell receptor beta chains derived from one specimen sequenced in a study of beta chain features in type 1 diabetes. Expressed TCRB transcripts were sequenced after all isolated RNA was converted to cDNA. Produced via immunoSEQ multiplex PCR; TCRdb's table is partial and in-frame only. The table lists 850,000 to 900,000 clones, roughly a sixth of them singletons. Sequencing was performed on naive CD4+ T cells from blood. The receptors shown here come from a woman between 18 and 29 years old in good health.

The CDR3 is CASISRSSGADTQYF. The CDR3 region has the DNA TGTGCCAGCATCTCCAGGAGTAGTGGTGCAGATACGCAGTATTTT. The genes are TRBV7-9 and TRBJ2-3; D is undetermined. Trimming pared 7 bases from V and 4 bases from J, leaving 18 bases between. The CDR3 consists of 15 residues. Germline V gene sequence: CDR1 SEHNR, CDR2 FQNEAQ (reference sequence).

This sequence joins TRBV6-6 and TRBJ2-4; 8 bases are a match to TRBD1. Trimming took 7 bases from V and 7 from J; bases not matched to a gene: 6. This CDR3 spans 13 amino acids. CDR1 is MNHNY, CDR2 SVGAGI, per germline (reference sequence). The CDR3 loop reads CASKDRGDNIQYF. CDR3 coding DNA: TGTGCCAGCAAAGACAGGGGTGATAACATTCAGTACTTC.

This clone showed up just a few times. The chain employs TRBV2 and TRBJ2-3, with D tentatively TRBD2 (6 bases). Trimming left V 7 bases short and J 0 bases short, with 11 bases between. CDR3 length: 14 residues. CDR1 and CDR2 from the germline V gene are SNHLY and FYNNEI. The CDR3 nucleotides are TGTGCCAGCAATGGCGGGATTAGCACAGATACGCAGTATTTT. Its protein is CASNGGISTDTQYF.

The chain uses TRBV20-1 and TRBJ2-1, with D tentatively TRBD1 or TRBD2 (7 bases each). The V gene's germline CDR1 is DFQATT and CDR2 SNEGSKA (reference sequence). Trimming took 6 bases from V and 13 from J, leaving 16 bases between them. The CDR3 has 11 residues. CDR3 nucleotide sequence: TGCAGTGCACCCAGGGGGGGGCTTCAGTTCTTC. Its translation is CSAPRGGLQFF.

J is TRBJ2-3 and V is TRBV2; D tentatively fits TRBD1 or TRBD2 (5 bases each). CDR3 size: 14 residues. Germline CDR1 reads SNHLY; CDR2 reads FYNNEI. The V end lost 4 bases, the J end lost 6 bases, and 14 bases lay between the germline ends. The CDR3 spells CASSAGSPPDTQYF. For the CDR3, the DNA is TGTGCCAGCAGTGCAGGGAGTCCCCCCGATACGCAGTATTTT.

The chain has TRBV28 and TRBJ1-2, with D unclear. V lost 4 bases and J 4 bases, leaving 13 bases between the germline ends. This CDR3 is 14 amino acids long. CDR1 and CDR2 from the germline V gene are MDHEN and SYDVKM. CDR3 region: CASSSSQDVYGYTF. In nucleotides, the CDR3 is TGTGCCAGCAGTTCATCACAAGATGTCTATGGCTACACCTTC.

This clone turned up a few times. J is TRBJ1-1 and V is TRBV28; D not certain. Trimming removed 4 bases from V and 0 bases from J, with 18 bases in between. CDR3 length: 17 residues. The germline V gene encodes CDR1 MDHEN and CDR2 SYDVKM. The CDR3 DNA sequence: TGTGCCAGCAGTTCCGTCGGGCTTGAGACCTTGAACACTGAAGCTTTCTTT. This translates into CASSSVGLETLNTEAFF.

The chain employs TRBV28 and TRBJ1-2, with D maybe TRBD1 (5 bases). Trimming removed 6 bases from V and 4 bases from J, with 12 bases in between. The CDR3 length is 13 residues. CDR1 is MDHEN, CDR2 SYDVKM, per germline. CDR3 amino acids: CASSPGYAYGYTF. Written as DNA, the CDR3 is TGTGCCAGCAGCCCAGGGTATGCCTATGGCTACACCTTC.

This clone was seen more than once but under ten times. This chain connects TRBV11-1 to TRBJ2-5; D gene uncertain. The CDR3 covers 12 residues. Trimming pared 3 bases from V and 5 bases from J, leaving 7 bases between. Per germline, CDR1 SGHAT and CDR2 FQDESV (reference sequence). The CDR3 bases are TGTGCCAGCAGCTTGGAGAGGGAGACCCAGTACTTC. Translation gives CASSLERETQYF.

The chain has TRBV7-9 and TRBJ2-1, with D unresolved. Germline CDR1 SEHNR, CDR2 FQNEAQ (reference sequence). This CDR3 has 13 amino acids. V dropped 5 bases and J dropped 4 bases, with 9 bases sitting between them. Here the CDR3 DNA reads TGTGCCAGCAGCCACTCTAGGTACAATGAGCAGTTCTTC. This gives the protein CASSHSRYNEQFF.

This clone has more than one count but fewer than ten. V usage is TRBV11-1 and J usage is TRBJ2-2, with 10 bases fitting TRBD2. The CDR3 has 17 residues. The ends lost 1 base at V and 6 bases at J; junction bases unmatched: 8. The germline V gene encodes CDR1 SGHAT and CDR2 FQDESV (reference sequence). The CDR3 is CASSLVASGRRPGELFF. DNA for the CDR3: TGTGCCAGCAGCTTAGTGGCTAGCGGGAGAAGGCCCGGGGAGCTGTTTTTT.

This clone was seen a few times. The chain uses TRBV18 and TRBJ2-5; unclear D gene. The ends were cut back, 5 bases at V and 1 base at J, with 11 bases in the middle. Germline V lookup: CDR1 KGHSH, CDR2 LQKENI. The CDR3 covers 14 residues. The CDR3 DNA sequence: TGTGCCAGCTCAGTAGGAATTACCCAAGAGACCCAGTACTTC. It encodes CASSVGITQETQYF.

This clone has only a few counts. The gene calls are TRBV7-2 and TRBJ2-5; D is perhaps TRBD1 or TRBD2 (5 bases each). The length of the CDR3 is 14 residues. V lost 5 bases and J 6 bases, leaving 16 bases between the germline ends. Germline CDR1 SGHTA, CDR2 FQGNSA. The CDR3 coding sequence is TGTGCCAGCAGCCCCGGGACGCTCAGTCAGACCCAGTACTTC. It is translated as CASSPGTLSQTQYF. The whole variable domain, filled in from reference TRBV7-2 and TRBJ2-5, reads GAGVSQSPSNKVTEKGKDVELRCDPISGHTALYWYRQSLGQGLEFLIYFQGNSAPDKSGLPSDRFSAERTGGSVSTLTIQRTQQEDSAVYLCASSPGTLSQTQYFGPGTRLLVL.

This rearrangement joins TRBV5-1 to TRBJ2-7; the D gene is possibly TRBD1 (6 bases). Germline CDR1 and CDR2: SGHRS and YFSETQ. The CDR3 is 12 amino acids. Trimming stripped 4 bases from V and 7 bases from J, with 12 bases between. CDR3 in DNA: TGCGCCAGCAGCGTACAGGGAAGAGAGCAGTACTTC. Translated: CASSVQGREQYF.

This clone has just a few counts. The chain uses TRBV11-2 and TRBJ2-3; 8 bases are shared with TRBD2. CDR3 size: 15 residues. Per the germline V gene, CDR1 is SGHAT and CDR2 is FQNNGV. After removal of 5 bases from V and 2 bases from J, the junction contained 6 bases not matched to a gene. The CDR3 loop reads CASSPGLENTDTQYF. The CDR3 nucleotides are TGTGCCAGCAGCCCGGGACTAGAAAACACAGATACGCAGTATTTT.

The rearrangement joins TRBV7-2 to TRBJ2-5; 7 nucleotides match TRBD2. Germline CDR1 SGHTA, CDR2 FQGNSA. The CDR3 has 16 amino acids. V lost 5 bases to trimming and J lost 4 bases; unmatched junction nucleotides: 13. The CDR3 sequence is CASSLNPAGEGETQYF. In nucleotides, the CDR3 is TGTGCCAGCAGCCTAAACCCCGCCGGGGAGGGAGAGACCCAGTACTTC.

This clone has just a few counts. This sequence joins TRBV5-1 and TRBJ2-7, with 14 bases identical to TRBD2. With V trimmed by 3 bases and J by 7 bases, 6 bases remained unmatched. Germline CDR1 and CDR2: SGHRS and YFSETQ. The CDR3 covers 15 residues. The CDR3 sequence: CASSWGLAGAGEQYF. The CDR3 DNA follows: TGCGCCAGCAGCTGGGGACTAGCGGGAGCAGGGGAGCAGTACTTC.

The table lists this clone with a few counts. The chain links TRBV5-1 to TRBJ2-1; weak D call: TRBD2 (6 bases). The ends were cut back, 4 bases at V and 4 bases at J, with 12 bases in the middle. CDR1 and CDR2 from the germline V gene are SGHRS and YFSETQ. The CDR3 has 14 amino acids. The CDR3 reads CASSAGNQYNEQFF. In DNA form, the CDR3 reads TGCGCCAGCAGCGCGGGGAACCAATACAATGAGCAGTTCTTC.

V gene TRBV11-1 combines with J gene TRBJ2-7, with 16 bases lining up with TRBD2. This CDR3 is built from 15 residues. The germline gives CDR1 SGHAT, CDR2 FQDESV (reference sequence). V shed 5 bases and J 5 bases; nucleotides not matched to a gene: 3. CDR3 sequence reads: CASSPGTSGRDEQYF. The CDR3 region has the DNA TGTGCCAGCAGCCCCGGGACTAGCGGGAGGGACGAGCAGTACTTC.

This clone turned up a few times. The chain recombines TRBV28 with TRBJ2-7; TRBD1 matches at 7 bases. This CDR3 region has 13 residues. Looked up from germline, CDR1 is MDHEN and CDR2 is SYDVKM. Trimming took 6 bases from V and 9 from J; bases not matched to a gene: 11. CDR3 sequence reads: CASRLDRMRGQYF. The CDR3 DNA reads TGTGCCAGCAGACTGGACAGGATGAGGGGGCAGTACTTC.

The chain combines TRBV9 with TRBJ1-1; 7 bases match TRBD1. The V gene end was trimmed by 7 bases and the J gene end by 4 bases; junction bases not matched to a gene: 13. Germline V gives CDR1 SGDLS, CDR2 YYNGEE. The length of the CDR3 is 15 residues. The CDR3 sequence: CASQAGGRETTEAFF. CDR3 bases: TGTGCCAGCCAAGCAGGGGGAAGGGAAACCACTGAAGCTTTCTTT.

The chain recombines TRBV15 with TRBJ1-4; D unclear. V was cut by 0 bases and J by 7 bases, with 9 bases left in between. Germline loops: CDR1 LNHNV, CDR2 YYDKDF (reference sequence). The CDR3 runs to 14 residues. The CDR3 coding sequence is TGTGCCACCAGCAGAGAGCTCGGAGGTGAAAAACTGTTTTTT. It translates to CATSRELGGEKLFF.

This chain connects TRBV2 to TRBJ2-7; D is unresolved. CDR3 length: 13 residues. CDR1 is SNHLY and CDR2 is FYNNEI in the germline V gene. The V gene lost 5 bases and the J gene lost 3 bases, with 11 bases spanning the gap. CDR3 region: CASSPGNRYEQYF. The CDR3 DNA follows: TGTGCCAGCAGTCCGGGCAACCGCTACGAGCAGTACTTC.

The chain links TRBV14 to TRBJ2-2, with TRBD2 identical over 7 bases. Germline CDR1 reads SGHDN; CDR2 reads FVKESK. Germline trimming cut 1 base from V and 5 bases from J; bases unmatched to any gene: 7. The CDR3 runs to 16 residues. CDR3 sequence: CASSQGRGSWTGELFF. The CDR3 bases are TGTGCCAGCAGCCAAGGGCGCGGGAGTTGGACCGGGGAGCTGTTTTTT. Full variable domain (outside the CDR3, taken from reference TRBV14 and TRBJ2-2): EAGVTQFPSHSVIEKGQTVTLRCDPISGHDNLYWYRRVMGKEIKFLLHFVKESKQDESGMPNNRFLAERTGGTYSTLKVQPAELEDSGVYFCASSQGRGSWTGELFFGEGSRLTVL.

This clone appeared a few times. This chain links TRBV7-9 with TRBJ2-1, with TRBD1 identical over 12 bases. V shed 5 bases, J shed 7 bases, and the junction held 6 bases outside the gene matches. This CDR3 has 15 residues. The germline CDR1 and CDR2 sequences are SEHNR and FQNEAQ (reference sequence). The CDR3 spells CASSKGQGARNEQFF. CDR3 nucleotide sequence: TGTGCCAGCAGCAAGGGACAGGGGGCGCGGAATGAGCAGTTCTTC. Based on the CDR3 plus reference TRBV7-9 and TRBJ2-1, the full variable domain is DTGVSQNPRHKITKRGQNVTFRCDPISEHNRLYWYRQTLGQGPEFLTYFQNEAQLEKSRLLSDRFSAERPKGSFSTLEIQRTEQGDSAMYLCASSKGQGARNEQFFGPGTRLTVL.

This sequence joins TRBV7-2 and TRBJ1-2, with D perhaps matching TRBD1 (6 bases). V was trimmed by 5 bases and J by 5 bases, leaving 21 bases between them. Germline V gene data show CDR1 as SGHTA and CDR2 as FQGNSA. There are 16 residues in the CDR3. CDR3 DNA sequence: TGTGCCAGCAGCCTAGGACAGATTCGGCCGGGTTATGGCTACACCTTC. It is translated as CASSLGQIRPGYGYTF.